Following are 23 T cell receptor beta chains from one sample sequenced in a study of human T cells and chemical hapten exposure. From the RACE reads, TCRdb called clonotypes with MiXCR, one entry per CDR3 protein. This sample yields under 120,000 distinct CDR3 sequences, of which 11% are seen a single time; around 3.5% belongs to the top ten. The time point denotes: patch test 1, 2 weeks after DPC sensitization. Sample treatment: therapeutic diphenylcyclopropenone sensitization with weekly scalp DPC. The starting material was whole blood, obtained in connection with sensitization to the hapten diphenylcyclopropenone (DPC). The receptors originated from a woman between 40 and 50 years old with alopecia areata. Some clones in this sample may be carry-over from other donors' samples.

This clonotype was recorded at least ten times. CDR3 amino acids: CASSGGGPNTEAFF. In nucleotides, the CDR3 is TGTGCCAGCAGCGGGGGGGGTCCGAACACTGAAGCTTTCTTT. The chain uses TRBV11-2 and TRBJ1-1, with D perhaps TRBD1 (5 bases). From germline, CDR1 is SGHAT and CDR2 FQNNGV. CDR3 length: 14 residues. V shed 5 bases and J shed 1 base, with 11 bases lying between them.

Points on this clonotype: This may come from a read error, since a much larger clone is one base off. J is TRBJ1-1 and V is TRBV6-2 or TRBV6-3; D might be TRBD1 (6 bases). The germline V gene encodes CDR1 MNHEY and CDR2 SVGEGT. V lost 5 bases to trimming and J lost 11 bases, with 12 bases between them. This CDR3 is 11 amino acids long. The CDR3: CASSRGGWAFF. CDR3 DNA sequence: TGTGCCAGCAGTCGAGGGGGGTGGGCTTTCTTT.

This clonotype occurred many times. The chain uses TRBV7-6 and TRBJ1-5, with D perhaps matching TRBD1 (5 bases). V shed 5 bases and J shed 7 bases, with 18 bases lying between them. Germline V gene data show CDR1 as SGHVS and CDR2 as FNYEAQ. The CDR3 covers 15 residues. CDR3 DNA: TGTGCCAGCAGCCTTTATCAGGGTCGGGAACAGCCCCAGCATTTT. Amino acids: CASSLYQGREQPQHF. The full variable domain, rest sourced from reference TRBV7-6 and TRBJ1-5, is GAGVSQSPRYKVTKRGQDVALRCDPISGHVSLYWYRQALGQGPEFLTYFNYEAQQDKSGLPNDRFSAERPEGSISTLTIQRTEQRDSAMYRCASSLYQGREQPQHFGDGTRLSIL.

This clonotype was counted a few times. The chain combines TRBV20-1 with TRBJ2-5; D unresolved. Germline values: CDR1 DFQATT, CDR2 SNEGSKA (reference sequence). Trimming stripped 1 base from V and 1 base from J, with 4 bases between. The CDR3 is 12 residues long. The CDR3: CSARGSQETQYF. CDR3 DNA sequence: TGCAGTGCTAGAGGTAGCCAAGAGACCCAGTACTTC.

This clonotype was detected many times. The chain is built from TRBV5-1 and TRBJ2-7; 10 bases match TRBD2. With 3 bases clipped from V and 7 bases from J, the junction kept 10 bases outside the gene matches. Germline values: CDR1 SGHRS, CDR2 YFSETQ. The CDR3 length is 15 residues. CDR3 sequence reads: CASSSGTSVASEQYF. CDR3 sequence (DNA): TGCGCCAGCAGCTCCGGGACTAGCGTTGCGAGTGAGCAGTACTTC.

V gene TRBV6-1 combines with J gene TRBJ2-7, with TRBD2 matching 11 bases. Germline loops: CDR1 MNHNS, CDR2 SASEGT. CDR3 length: 14 residues. After removal of 7 bases from V and 2 bases from J, the junction contained 4 bases not matched to a gene. CDR3: CASNLAGGAYEQYF. In DNA form, the CDR3 reads TGTGCCAGCAACTTAGCGGGAGGGGCCTACGAGCAGTACTTC.

The chain uses TRBV28 and TRBJ2-1; D tentatively fits TRBD1 or TRBD2 (5 bases each). Trimming took off 6 bases at V and 9 bases at J, with 27 bases between the two ends. Germline values: CDR1 MDHEN, CDR2 SYDVKM. This CDR3 has 17 amino acids. The CDR3 DNA sequence: TGTGCCAGCAGAAAAAGAAGGGGCAGCTTATTTGAGGGTGAGCAGTTCTTC. It codes for CASRKRRGSLFEGEQFF.

This clonotype was counted at least ten times. The chain combines TRBV5-6 with TRBJ1-1, with D unclear. V lost 5 bases and J lost 3, with 11 bases in between. The CDR3 contains 13 residues. Germline V lookup: CDR1 SGHDT, CDR2 YYEEEE. The CDR3 spells CASSLGRDTEAFF. The DNA of the CDR3 is TGTGCCAGCAGTTTAGGGAGGGACACTGAAGCTTTCTTT.

Comment on this clonotype: A much larger clone is a single base away; this may be a read error. The chain carries TRBV19 and TRBJ2-3; 9 bases align to TRBD1. CDR1 is LNHDA and CDR2 is SQIVND in the germline V gene (reference sequence). V lost 4 bases, J lost 5 bases, and 4 bases stayed unmatched. The CDR3 covers 14 residues. In nucleotides, the CDR3 is TGTGCCAGTAGTACGACAGGGGGTAGAGATACGCAGTATTTT. Its translation: CASSTTGGRDTQYF.

This clonotype was counted a few times. V is TRBV30 and J is TRBJ2-1; TRBD2 matches at 8 bases. The CDR3 sequence is 16 residues long. V was clipped by 4 bases and J by 9 bases; unmatched bases: 17. Germline loops: CDR1 GTSNPN, CDR2 SVGIG (reference sequence). This chain's CDR3 is CAWTLPHFGRAREQFF. The CDR3 DNA reads as TGTGCCTGGACCCTCCCCCACTTCGGGAGGGCCCGTGAGCAGTTCTTC.

The chain links TRBV15 to TRBJ2-3; TRBD1 is a possible D gene (5 bases). CDR1 LNHNV and CDR2 YYDKDF come from the germline V gene (reference sequence). Trimming stripped 11 bases from V and 0 bases from J, with 12 bases between. There are 13 residues in the CDR3. CDR3 nucleotides: TGTGCCGCTAGTGGGGCTAGCACAGATACGCAGTATTTT. This sequence encodes CAASGASTDTQYF.

V is TRBV29-1 and J is TRBJ1-2, with D possibly being TRBD1 (6 bases). The germline V gene has CDR1 SQVTM and CDR2 ANQGSEA. This CDR3 contains 13 residues. Trimming cost V 5 bases and J 8 bases, with 18 bases left between them. For the CDR3, the DNA is TGCAGCGTTCGGCAGGGGAGGGAAGTCGGCTACACCTTC. Translation gives CSVRQGREVGYTF.

This clonotype occurred many times. The rearrangement uses TRBV24-1 and TRBJ2-2; D unclear. The V end lost 4 bases, the J end lost 0 bases, and 5 bases lay between the germline ends. Per germline, CDR1 KGHDR and CDR2 SFDVKD. CDR3 length: 14 amino acids. DNA of the CDR3: TGTGCCACCAGTGAGAGGACGAACACCGGGGAGCTGTTTTTT. Protein sequence: CATSERTNTGELFF.

This clonotype was counted between two and nine times. The chain joins TRBV6-6 to TRBJ2-1, with 8 bases that match TRBD2. After removal of 2 bases from V and 7 bases from J, the junction contained 7 bases not matched to a gene. CDR3 length: 15 residues. Looked up from germline, CDR1 is MNHNY and CDR2 is SVGAGI (reference sequence). This chain's CDR3 is CASSYAVAGSNEQFF. CDR3 DNA: TGTGCCAGCAGTTACGCGGTAGCGGGATCGAATGAGCAGTTCTTC.

The rearrangement uses TRBV6-5 and TRBJ2-1; 12 bases line up with TRBD2. This CDR3 has 15 amino acids. V lost 6 bases to trimming and J lost 9 bases; unmatched junction nucleotides: 9. Germline values: CDR1 MNHEY, CDR2 SVGAGI. The chain's CDR3 is CASRRASGRAGEQFF. The CDR3 DNA is TGTGCCAGCAGGCGCGCTAGCGGGAGGGCCGGTGAGCAGTTCTTC.

This sequence joins TRBV11-2 and TRBJ1-2; D is perhaps TRBD1 (5 bases). V lost 8 bases and J 5 bases, leaving 12 bases between the germline ends. Germline values: CDR1 SGHAT, CDR2 FQNNGV. This CDR3 comprises 12 residues. The CDR3 DNA reads as TGTGCCAGCGGCTACAGGCAGTATGGCTACACCTTC. Translation: CASGYRQYGYTF. Together with reference TRBV11-2 and TRBJ1-2, the CDR3 gives the full variable domain: EAGVAQSPRYKIIEKRQSVAFWCNPISGHATLYWYQQILGQGPKLLIQFQNNGVVDDSQLPKDRFSAERLKGVDSTLKIQPAKLEDSAVYLCASGYRQYGYTFGSGTRLTVV.

This clonotype has at least ten counts. The chain uses TRBV4-2 and TRBJ1-4; perhaps TRBD1 as D (5 bases). The V and J ends lost 2 bases and 7 bases respectively, with 11 bases between them. The germline V gene encodes CDR1 LGHNA and CDR2 YNFKEQ. This CDR3 region has 14 residues. CDR3 region: CASSQKGRGEKLFF. The CDR3 DNA follows: TGTGCCAGCAGCCAAAAGGGGCGGGGTGAAAAACTGTTTTTT.

Concerning this clonotype itself: This may arise from a read error, as a much more abundant clone is one base away. The genes are TRBV29-1 and TRBJ2-7, with D tentatively TRBD1 or TRBD2 (5 bases each). CDR1 is SQVTM, CDR2 ANQGSEA, per germline. V was shortened by 5 bases and J by 5 bases, with 13 bases between the two germline ends. The CDR3 is 12 residues long. CDR3 in DNA: TGCAGCGTTACTAGGGGAACCCACGAGCAGTACTTC. Protein sequence: CSVTRGTHEQYF.

This clonotype was observed at least ten times. The V call is TRBV28, the J call TRBJ2-5; 9 nucleotides line up with TRBD1. V lost 3 bases and J lost 4; bases outside the gene matches: 3. The germline gives CDR1 MDHEN, CDR2 SYDVKM. The CDR3 runs 14 residues. The DNA for the CDR3 is TGTGCCAGCAGTTTGTTACAGGGGGCAGAGACCCAGTACTTC. It yields the protein CASSLLQGAETQYF.

The table lists this clonotype with a few counts. The chain employs TRBV25-1 and TRBJ2-1; D not resolved. Germline V CDR1 and CDR2: MGHDK, SYGVNS. V lost 1 base and J 14 bases, leaving 15 bases between the germline ends. CDR3 length: 13 residues. The CDR3 DNA reads TGTGCCAGCAGTGAATCCCTGGGCCAACGGGAGTTCTTC. Protein sequence: CASSESLGQREFF. Based on the CDR3 plus reference TRBV25-1 and TRBJ2-1, the full variable domain is EADIYQTPRYLVIGTGKKITLECSQTMGHDKMYWYQQDPGMELHLIHYSYGVNSTEKGDLSSESTVSRIRTEHFPLTLESARPSHTSQYLCASSESLGQREFFGPGTRLTVL.

The chain has TRBV29-1 and TRBJ2-1; 16 bases match TRBD2. CDR1 and CDR2 from the germline V gene are SQVTM and ANQGSEA. V gave up 2 bases and J gave up 8 bases; unmatched junction bases: 12. The CDR3 is made up of 18 amino acids. The CDR3: CSVETPGLAGGPFDEQFF. The CDR3 DNA reads as TGCAGCGTTGAAACTCCGGGACTAGCGGGAGGGCCGTTTGATGAGCAGTTCTTC.

This clonotype was counted at least ten times. The chain employs TRBV4-3 and TRBJ1-4; the match to TRBD1 covers 8 bases. The CDR3 has 14 residues. Germline trimming cut 4 bases from V and 5 bases from J; bases unmatched to any gene: 3. Germline values: CDR1 LGHNA, CDR2 YSLEER. The CDR3 nucleotides are TGCGCCAGCAGCCGGAGGACAGGGAATGAAAAACTGTTTTTT. Encoded protein: CASSRRTGNEKLFF.

The rearrangement joins TRBV11-2 to TRBJ1-1; D ambiguous. The CDR3 totals 16 residues. Trimming removed 1 base from V and 1 base from J, with 13 bases in between. Germline V CDR1 and CDR2: SGHAT, FQNNGV. The CDR3 here is CASSLGGGRTNTEAFF. CDR3 DNA sequence: TGTGCCAGCAGCTTAGGTGGCGGCCGGACGAACACTGAAGCTTTCTTT. Drawing the rest from reference TRBV11-2 and TRBJ1-1, the complete variable domain is EAGVAQSPRYKIIEKRQSVAFWCNPISGHATLYWYQQILGQGPKLLIQFQNNGVVDDSQLPKDRFSAERLKGVDSTLKIQPAKLEDSAVYLCASSLGGGRTNTEAFFGQGTRLTVV.